This T cell receptor (beta chain) was sequenced in a study of CD8 T cells in Susac syndrome. TCR beta sequences were obtained from blood CD8+ and CD4+ T cells. TEMRA cells were enriched by FACS, while CD8+ and CD4+ T cells were obtained through a negative isolation that was performed magnetically. The V gene's germline CDR1 is SGHAT and CDR2 FQNNGV. CDR3 size: 16 residues. Trimming left V 6 bases short and J 1 base short, with 16 bases between. An input of about 0.45 to 1 ug of RNA was subjected to reverse transcription using random hexamers. Amplification of TCR beta CDR3 by immunoSEQ multiplex PCR spanned 54 Vbeta and 13 Jbeta. TCRdb ran MiXCR on the immunoSEQ multiplex PCR reads and lists one entry per CDR3 protein. The sample lists some 300,000 distinct CDR3 sequences, approximately 85% occurring once.

This receptor was taken from a human donor with multiple sclerosis. Sequencing input: CD8+ T cells from PBMCs. This chain links TRBV11-2 with TRBJ2-1; D might be TRBD1 (6 bases). CDR3 residues: CASRGWDTHSYNEQFF. CDR3 in DNA: TGTGCCAGCAGGGGATGGGACACCCATTCCTACAATGAGCAGTTCTTC.